This TCR beta chain is drawn from a study of tumor-infiltrating lymphocytes in primary liver carcinoma. In the study overall: Patients were both men and women, whose ages ran from 30 to 69 years. Lesions, classed as T1-T3 N0M0, spanned about 4.2 to 10 cm across. The study's findings and limits: Tumor-adjacent and tumor-blood pairs displayed less overlap than did pairs of tumor regions.

Making TCR beta cDNA involved roughly 0.55 ug total RNA and a constant-region primer. Employing slightly modified ARM-PCR, three nested multiplex PCR rounds were run, and these gave rise to the TCR beta libraries. Investigators reported that the first two PCR rounds, at 10 cycles each, used TRBV1-TRBV30 forward primers with a C-beta reverse primer. Via MiXCR, TCRdb re-called the multiplex PCR reads, giving one row per CDR3 protein. The sample includes 310,000 or so distinct CDR3 sequences, 50% to 60% of them seen just once. Germline DNA was extracted alongside blood RNA, which was obtained from unsorted whole blood. This CDR3 has 14 residues. Germline V gives CDR1 MGHRA, CDR2 YSYEKL. Trimming pared 6 bases from V and 5 bases from J, leaving 15 bases between. Many counts were recorded for this clonotype. Its antigen is as yet unknown.

This receptor was taken from a woman in her 30s with primary liver carcinoma and hepatitis B virus infection. The chain couples TRBV4-1 to TRBJ2-3, with D maybe TRBD2 (6 bases). Sequencing was performed on peripheral blood. CDR3 nucleotide sequence: TGCGCCAGCAGTAAATGGAGGGAGGAAGATACGCAGTATTTT. It translates to CASSKWREEDTQYF.